The 27 T cell receptor beta chains below all came from one sample that was sequenced in a study of shared clonotypes between healthy human individuals. Profiling relied on immunoSEQ multiplex PCR, and the TCRdb table lists in-frame clones only, not all of them. The sample consists of approximately 2,200,000 clones, approximately 94% of them appearing once. CD45RO-negative, CCR7-positively selected cells formed the naive CD8 fraction, excluding terminally differentiated effector memory CD45RA+ cells. Sequencing used naive CD8+ T cells from PBMCs. Receptors were obtained from a man between 18 and 35 years old in good health. Some clones in this sample may be carry-over from other donors' samples.

The chain has TRBV11-3 and TRBJ2-3; 9 positions match TRBD2. CDR1 SGHNT and CDR2 YENEEA come from the germline V gene. J was trimmed by 7 bases and V by 1 base; bases with no gene match: 9. This CDR3 has 16 residues. CDR3 DNA: TGTGCCAGCAGCTTAGGTAGCGGGAGCCCCGCACATACGCAGTATTTT. Translation gives CASSLGSGSPAHTQYF.

This chain joins TRBV7-9 and TRBJ2-5; TRBD1 is a possible D gene (6 bases). Germline values: CDR1 SEHNR, CDR2 FQNEAQ (reference sequence). The ends were cut back, 3 bases at V and 5 bases at J, with 13 bases in the middle. The CDR3 consists of 14 residues. CDR3 in DNA: TGTGCCAGCAGCTTTACAGGGCCGGGGGAGACCCAGTACTTC. Protein product: CASSFTGPGETQYF.

The chain couples TRBV28 to TRBJ1-5, with D maybe TRBD1 (6 bases). Germline CDR1 reads MDHEN; CDR2 reads SYDVKM. CDR3 size: 14 residues. The V and J ends lost 8 bases and 3 bases respectively, with 14 bases between them. CDR3 region: CASSWTDINQPQHF. The CDR3 nucleotides are TGTGCCAGCTCCTGGACAGACATCAATCAGCCCCAGCATTTT.

The chain recombines TRBV27 with TRBJ2-1, with D unresolved. This CDR3 spans 16 amino acids. V lost 5 bases and J lost 7, with 21 bases in between. CDR1 and CDR2 (germline): MNHEY, SMNVEV (reference sequence). CDR3 amino acids: CASSPGEWQTGNEQFF. CDR3 bases: TGTGCCAGCAGTCCCGGTGAGTGGCAGACCGGGAATGAGCAGTTCTTC.

The rearrangement uses TRBV19 and TRBJ2-1; a possible D gene is TRBD2 (5 bases). Germline assignment: CDR1 LNHDA and CDR2 SQIVND (reference sequence). The CDR3 sequence is 15 residues long. V was trimmed by 6 bases and J by 0 bases, leaving 12 bases between them. The CDR3 DNA reads TGTGCCAGTAGCTACCGGGGAAGCTCCTACAATGAGCAGTTCTTC. It codes for CASSYRGSSYNEQFF.

Only a few counts were recorded for this clone. The rearrangement uses TRBV9 and TRBJ1-1, with D possibly matching TRBD1 (6 bases). V shed 3 bases and J shed 4 bases, with 13 bases lying between them. The length of the CDR3 is 14 residues. Germline CDR1 SGDLS, CDR2 YYNGEE. The CDR3 loop is CASSARGLSTEAFF. The CDR3 DNA follows: TGTGCCAGCAGCGCCAGGGGACTAAGCACTGAAGCTTTCTTT. Using reference TRBV9 and TRBJ1-1 for the parts outside the CDR3, the full variable domain is DSGVTQTPKHLITATGQRVTLRCSPRSGDLSVYWYQQSLDQGLQFLIQYYNGEERAKGNILERFSAQQFPDLHSELNLSSLELGDSALYFCASSARGLSTEAFFGQGTRLTVV.

V gene TRBV28 combines with J gene TRBJ1-5; maybe TRBD1 (5 bases). V gave up 6 bases and J gave up 2 bases, with 20 bases separating them. The CDR3 spans 17 residues. Looked up from germline, CDR1 is MDHEN and CDR2 is SYDVKM. CDR3 coding DNA: TGTGCCAGCAGCCACATGACGTACGAAGGGGGCAATCAGCCCCAGCATTTT. Amino acid sequence: CASSHMTYEGGNQPQHF.

V usage is TRBV5-4 and J usage is TRBJ2-1, with no clear D. This CDR3 spans 15 amino acids. The V end lost 4 bases, the J end lost 8 bases, and 19 bases lay between the germline ends. Germline CDR1 reads SGHNT; CDR2 reads YYREEE (reference sequence). The CDR3 DNA sequence: TGTGCCAGCAGCCCCCAATACGGAAGTCCCGATGAGCAGTTCTTC. The encoded protein is CASSPQYGSPDEQFF.

This clone was recorded once. The chain joins TRBV27 to TRBJ1-4; 8 nucleotides match TRBD1. Germline V CDR1 and CDR2: MNHEY, SMNVEV (reference sequence). CDR3 size: 16 residues. The V segment lost 5 bases and the J segment 6 bases; nucleotides outside the gene matches: 11. CDR3 DNA sequence: TGTGCCAGCAGTCCCCTCCCCGACAGGGGTGATGAAAAACTGTTTTTT. It is translated as CASSPLPDRGDEKLFF.

About this clone itself: This specimen includes other DNA sequences encoding the same CDR3. V and J are TRBV7-9 and TRBJ1-1; D unresolved. Trimming took 1 base from V and 0 from J, leaving 3 bases between them. The CDR3 length is 13 residues. CDR1 is SEHNR, CDR2 FQNEAQ, per germline (reference sequence). The CDR3 DNA sequence: TGTGCCAGCAGCTTAGTTCTGAACACTGAAGCTTTCTTT. Encoded protein: CASSLVLNTEAFF.

This rearrangement joins TRBV7-2 to TRBJ2-7; possibly TRBD1 for D (6 bases). Trimming shortened V by 5 bases and J by 2 bases, and 16 bases separated the two germline ends. The CDR3 has 15 amino acids. CDR1 is SGHTA, CDR2 FQGNSA, per germline. DNA of the CDR3: TGTGCCAGCAGCCAGACAGGAGCCTTAACCTACGAGCAGTACTTC. It yields the protein CASSQTGALTYEQYF.

The V and J genes are TRBV19 and TRBJ1-2, with 8 bases lining up with TRBD1. This CDR3 is built from 16 residues. V trimming: 1 base; J trimming: 4 bases; junction bases outside the gene matches: 8. In germline, CDR1 is LNHDA, CDR2 SQIVND (reference sequence). CDR3 residues: CASSIVPGQGFYGYTF. Written as DNA, the CDR3 is TGTGCCAGTAGTATAGTTCCCGGACAGGGCTTCTATGGCTACACCTTC.

This rearrangement joins TRBV7-9 to TRBJ1-1; tentative D call: TRBD1 (5 bases). The CDR3 loop spans 12 amino acids. Trimming left V 5 bases short and J 11 bases short, with 15 bases between. The germline CDR1 and CDR2 sequences are SEHNR and FQNEAQ (reference sequence). The CDR3 DNA is TGTGCCAGCAGCCTAGGGGTCCAGGAGGCTTTCTTT. This encodes CASSLGVQEAFF.

The chain links TRBV4-1 to TRBJ1-1; perhaps TRBD1 as D (5 bases). Per the germline V gene, CDR1 is MGHRA and CDR2 is YSYEKL. With 4 bases removed from V and 1 base from J, the gap between germline ends came to 13 bases. The CDR3 runs to 15 residues. The CDR3 loop is CASSPVGEANTEAFF. Written as DNA, the CDR3 is TGCGCCAGCAGCCCGGTGGGGGAGGCGAACACTGAAGCTTTCTTT.

J is TRBJ2-2 and V is TRBV9, with D perhaps matching TRBD2 (6 bases). CDR1 SGDLS and CDR2 YYNGEE come from the germline V gene. CDR3 length: 18 amino acids. The V end was cut by 3 bases, the J end by 4 bases, with 22 bases between. The chain's CDR3 is CASSAILGGARGTGELFF. In nucleotides, the CDR3 is TGTGCCAGCAGCGCCATATTGGGCGGGGCCCGGGGCACCGGGGAGCTGTTTTTT.

The rearrangement joins TRBV28 to TRBJ2-1, with 11 positions matching TRBD2. This CDR3 is built from 18 residues. Germline lookup yields CDR1 MDHEN and CDR2 SYDVKM. V was clipped by 4 bases and J by 1 base; unmatched bases: 9. DNA of the CDR3: TGTGCCAGCAGTTCGCCCTCGACTAGCGGGACATCCTACAATGAGCAGTTCTTC. This gives the protein CASSSPSTSGTSYNEQFF.

The chain carries TRBV2 and TRBJ1-2; D is ambiguous. Germline V gives CDR1 SNHLY, CDR2 FYNNEI. The V gene lost 8 bases and the J gene lost 1 base, with 11 bases spanning the gap. The CDR3 runs 13 residues. Here the CDR3 reads CASPSPFNYGYTF. The DNA of the CDR3 is TGTGCCAGCCCATCCCCCTTTAACTATGGCTACACCTTC.

The genes are TRBV4-1 and TRBJ1-1; D ambiguous. Looked up from germline, CDR1 is MGHRA and CDR2 is YSYEKL. Between the trimmed V and J ends, which lost 5 bases and 0 bases, there was a span of 10 bases. The CDR3 is 14 amino acids. CDR3 DNA: TGCGCCAGCAGCGGAGCTCACTTGAACACTGAAGCTTTCTTT. It specifies CASSGAHLNTEAFF.

Comments on this clone: The sample contains more than one DNA sequence encoding this CDR3. The gene calls are TRBV2 and TRBJ2-5; D perhaps matches TRBD1 (5 bases). The CDR3 loop spans 11 amino acids. Germline CDR1 SNHLY, CDR2 FYNNEI. The germline V and J ends were trimmed by 6 bases and 5 bases, with 7 bases remaining between them. Here the CDR3 DNA reads TGTGCCAGCAGCTCAGGGGAGACCCAGTACTTC. Translated: CASSSGETQYF.

This rearrangement joins TRBV9 to TRBJ2-7; possible D gene TRBD1, 7 bases. The germline V gene encodes CDR1 SGDLS and CDR2 YYNGEE. The CDR3 totals 16 residues. Trimming stripped 4 bases from V and 0 bases from J, with 17 bases between. DNA of the CDR3: TGTGCCAGCAGCCCTAGTGGAGGGACAGCCTCCTACGAGCAGTACTTC. As protein: CASSPSGGTASYEQYF.

This rearrangement joins TRBV27 to TRBJ1-4, with 10 bases aligning to TRBD1. Trimming removed 5 bases from V and 0 bases from J; junction bases left unmatched: 9. The CDR3 is made up of 18 amino acids. Germline CDR1 and CDR2: MNHEY and SMNVEV (reference sequence). The CDR3 sequence: CASSPRTGGIATNEKLFF. The CDR3 region has the DNA TGTGCCAGCAGTCCACGGACAGGGGGGATTGCAACTAATGAAAAACTGTTTTTT.

This clone occurred once. The chain recombines TRBV7-2 with TRBJ2-5; 7 bases align to TRBD2. V gave up 5 bases and J gave up 4 bases; unmatched junction bases: 13. CDR1 is SGHTA and CDR2 is FQGNSA in the germline V gene. The CDR3 is made up of 16 amino acids. The DNA of the CDR3 is TGTGCCAGCAGCCCCCTGGAGCGGGGTCCTCGAGAGACCCAGTACTTC. Its translation: CASSPLERGPRETQYF.

The chain links TRBV27 to TRBJ2-7; no clear D gene. This CDR3 region has 14 residues. The V gene lost 5 bases and the J gene lost 0 bases, with 11 bases spanning the gap. The germline V gene has CDR1 MNHEY and CDR2 SMNVEV (reference sequence). CDR3 in amino acids: CASSPTISSYEQYF. The CDR3 nucleotides read TGTGCCAGCAGTCCGACGATTAGCTCCTACGAGCAGTACTTC.

The chain uses TRBV6-5 and TRBJ2-7; D may correspond to TRBD1 or TRBD2 (5 bases each). CDR3 length equals 16 residues. V lost 0 bases, J lost 3 bases, and 15 bases lay in between. Germline CDR1 is MNHEY and CDR2 is SVGAGI. Here the CDR3 reads CASSYSTGARGYEQYF. The DNA of the CDR3 is TGTGCCAGCAGTTACTCGACCGGGGCGAGGGGCTACGAGCAGTACTTC.

This chain links TRBV9 with TRBJ2-2; D ambiguous. CDR3 length: 17 residues. The germline gives CDR1 SGDLS, CDR2 YYNGEE. Trimming took off 2 bases at V and 1 base at J, with 15 bases between the two ends. The CDR3, as DNA: TGTGCCAGCAGCGTCAATTACCGACACAGGAACACCGGGGAGCTGTTTTTT. Translating it yields CASSVNYRHRNTGELFF.

This rearrangement joins TRBV25-1 to TRBJ2-3, with TRBD1 matching 9 bases. Trimming at V came to 4 bases and at J to 6 bases, leaving 5 bases not matched to a gene. CDR3 size: 14 residues. Germline V gene data show CDR1 as MGHDK and CDR2 as SYGVNS. The DNA of the CDR3 is TGTGCCAGCAGTGGGGACAGGGACGACGATACGCAGTATTTT. It yields the protein CASSGDRDDDTQYF. The full variable domain, in which reference TRBV25-1 and TRBJ2-3 provide the parts outside the CDR3, is EADIYQTPRYLVIGTGKKITLECSQTMGHDKMYWYQQDPGMELHLIHYSYGVNSTEKGDLSSESTVSRIRTEHFPLTLESARPSHTSQYLCASSGDRDDDTQYFGPGTRLTVL.

V is TRBV28 and J is TRBJ1-1; 10 bases line up with TRBD1. With V trimmed by 6 bases and J by 8 bases, 15 bases remained unmatched. From germline, CDR1 is MDHEN and CDR2 SYDVKM. The CDR3 consists of 16 residues. The CDR3 nucleotides are TGTGCCAGCAGACCCCCGGGACAGGGGCCTGGGGGGGAAGCTTTCTTT. Its translation: CASRPPGQGPGGEAFF. Based on the CDR3 plus reference TRBV28 and TRBJ1-1, the full variable domain is DVKVTQSSRYLVKRTGEKVFLECVQDMDHENMFWYRQDPGLGLRLIYFSYDVKMKEKGDIPEGYSVSREKKERFSLILESASTNQTSMYLCASRPPGQGPGGEAFFGQGTRLTVV.